The 20 T cell receptor beta chains reported below all come from one sample, sequenced in a study of T-cell reconstitution after alpha-beta-depleted transplantation in children. A library of TCRbeta sequences, prepared with unique molecular identifiers, was generated. TCRdb processed the PCR reads anew with MiXCR; each CDR3 protein has one entry. Counted here are 17,000 or so distinct CDR3 sequences, 9.5% to 15% occurring once; the ten biggest clones make up 60% to 75%. Sequences were derived from PBMCs, mostly from graft donor cells, sampled 180 days after TCRalphabeta/CD19-depleted stem cell transplant. The receptor source for this set is a boy in the first two years of life who had a stem cell transplant for Wiskott-Aldrich syndrome, so the T cells may come from the graft donor.

At least ten counts were recorded for this clonotype. This chain links TRBV28 with TRBJ2-7, with D tentatively TRBD1 (6 bases). The germline V gene has CDR1 MDHEN and CDR2 SYDVKM. V gave up 4 bases and J gave up 2 bases, with 9 bases separating them. CDR3 length: 13 residues. CDR3 protein: CASSSGATYEQYF. In nucleotides, the CDR3 is TGTGCCAGCAGTTCAGGGGCGACCTACGAGCAGTACTTC.

The table lists this clonotype with many counts. In DNA form, the CDR3 reads TGTGCCAGCAGCTTAGCGTTTCAGGGGAACACCGGGGAGCTGTTTTTT. This gives the protein CASSLAFQGNTGELFF. The genes are TRBV7-9 and TRBJ2-2; D is perhaps TRBD1 (5 bases). V lost 0 bases and J 1 base, leaving 9 bases between the germline ends. Germline CDR1 reads SEHNR; CDR2 reads FQNEAQ (reference sequence). This CDR3 has 16 amino acids. Looking up the rest from reference TRBV7-9 and TRBJ2-2 gives the full variable domain: DTGVSQNPRHKITKRGQNVTFRCDPISEHNRLYWYRQTLGQGPEFLTYFQNEAQLEKSRLLSDRFSAERPKGSFSTLEIQRTEQGDSAMYLCASSLAFQGNTGELFFGEGSRLTVL.

The rearrangement joins TRBV25-1 to TRBJ2-7; D gene uncertain. CDR3 length: 11 amino acids. Between the trimmed V and J ends, which lost 5 bases and 3 bases, there was a span of 5 bases. In germline, CDR1 is MGHDK, CDR2 SYGVNS. CDR3 region: CASSFYYEQYF. DNA of the CDR3: TGTGCCAGCAGTTTCTACTACGAGCAGTACTTC.

The chain carries TRBV9 and TRBJ1-5, with 8 bases aligning to TRBD1. Germline-derived CDR1 and CDR2 are SGDLS and YYNGEE. The junction had 3 bases not matched to a gene; V was cut back by 4 bases and J by 0 bases. CDR3 length: 15 amino acids. In DNA form, the CDR3 reads TGTGCCAGCAGCCGACAGGGGAATAGCAATCAGCCCCAGCATTTT. The encoded protein is CASSRQGNSNQPQHF.

This clonotype was detected ten times or more. J is TRBJ2-3 and V is TRBV7-2, with D perhaps matching TRBD2 (5 bases). In germline, CDR1 is SGHTA, CDR2 FQGNSA. This CDR3 has 13 residues. The V end was cut by 6 bases, the J end by 6 bases, with 13 bases between. The chain's CDR3 is CASRLALADTQYF. In DNA, the CDR3 is TGTGCCAGCAGATTGGCATTAGCGGATACGCAGTATTTT.

There are a few counts of this clonotype. The chain employs TRBV19 and TRBJ1-1, with no clear D. The CDR3 consists of 15 residues. In germline, CDR1 is LNHDA, CDR2 SQIVND (reference sequence). Trimming stripped 9 bases from V and 5 bases from J, with 22 bases between. Written as DNA, the CDR3 is TGTGCCAGGCCTCCATGGATGGTACGAGGGACTGAAGCTTTCTTT. Protein sequence: CARPPWMVRGTEAFF.

This chain connects TRBV4-2 to TRBJ2-1; TRBD2 is a possible D gene (5 bases). The CDR3 runs to 18 residues. The V gene's germline CDR1 is LGHNA and CDR2 YNFKEQ. V lost 1 base, J lost 2 bases, and 18 bases lay in between. CDR3 amino acids: CASSQGQLSGLTYNEQFF. The CDR3, as DNA: TGTGCCAGCAGCCAAGGGCAACTGAGCGGATTGACCTACAATGAGCAGTTCTTC.

The chain links TRBV3-1 to TRBJ2-3; the D is unclear. V shed 4 bases and J shed 7 bases, with 15 bases lying between them. From germline, CDR1 is LGHDT and CDR2 YNNKEL (reference sequence). The CDR3 consists of 14 residues. DNA of the CDR3: TGTGCCAGCAGCCCCACCCCTAATGCACATACGCAGTATTTT. The encoded protein is CASSPTPNAHTQYF.

This chain links TRBV12-3 or TRBV12-4 with TRBJ2-1; 13 nucleotides match TRBD2. Trimming removed 1 base from V and 6 bases from J; junction bases left unmatched: 15. This CDR3 has 20 amino acids. The CDR3 here is CASSLVLLAGGPTIFNEQFF. CDR3 nucleotides: TGTGCCAGCAGTTTAGTGTTACTAGCGGGAGGGCCTACGATTTTCAATGAGCAGTTCTTC.

This clonotype was counted many times. The rearrangement joins TRBV20-1 to TRBJ1-3, with D possibly matching TRBD1 (5 bases). Germline V gives CDR1 DFQATT, CDR2 SNEGSKA (reference sequence). Trimming removed 5 bases at V and 0 bases at J, with 23 bases between. The CDR3 loop spans 18 amino acids. CDR3 region: CSACRGRDPHHSGNTIYF. In nucleotides, the CDR3 is TGCAGTGCTTGCCGGGGCCGGGACCCACACCACTCTGGAAACACCATATATTTT.

Only a few counts were recorded for this clonotype. The gene calls are TRBV30 and TRBJ1-5; the match to TRBD1 covers 8 bases. Per the germline V gene, CDR1 is GTSNPN and CDR2 is SVGIG (reference sequence). The CDR3 sequence is 13 residues long. V shed 6 bases, J shed 3 bases, and the junction held 4 bases outside the gene matches. CDR3 DNA sequence: TGTGCCTGCGCGACAGGGGACAATCAGCCCCAGCATTTT. This sequence encodes CACATGDNQPQHF.

Points on this clonotype: A much larger clone lies a single base off, so this may be a read error. V gene TRBV20-1 combines with J gene TRBJ2-1, with D possibly called TRBD1 or TRBD2 (7 bases each). The CDR3 covers 15 residues. The germline V gene encodes CDR1 DFQATT and CDR2 SNEGSKA (reference sequence). The CDR3 region has the DNA TGCTGTGCTAGAGAGGGGGCGGGAGACTACAATGAGCAGTTCTTC. Amino acids: CCAREGAGDYNEQFF.

This clonotype showed up many times. In DNA form, the CDR3 reads TGTGCCAGTAGTATGTGGACAGGGGCGGGCACTGAAGCTTTCTTT. Translation gives CASSMWTGAGTEAFF. This sequence joins TRBV19 and TRBJ1-1, with TRBD1 matching over 9 bases. The ends lost 3 bases at V and 4 bases at J; junction bases unmatched: 6. Germline V gives CDR1 LNHDA, CDR2 SQIVND (reference sequence). There are 15 residues in the CDR3.

The V call is TRBV6-5, the J call TRBJ2-7; the match to TRBD1 covers 9 bases. J gave up 3 bases and V 4 bases, and 7 bases lay outside the gene matches. The CDR3 consists of 15 residues. Germline values: CDR1 MNHEY, CDR2 SVGAGI. CDR3 DNA sequence: TGTGCCAGCAGTTCCCGGGACAGGGCCTACTACGAGCAGTACTTC. This gives the protein CASSSRDRAYYEQYF.

This clonotype was recorded many times. The chain is built from TRBV2 and TRBJ2-7; D perhaps matches TRBD1 (6 bases). Trimming took off 8 bases at V and 6 bases at J, with 11 bases between the two ends. CDR1 is SNHLY and CDR2 is FYNNEI in the germline V gene. This CDR3 is 11 amino acids long. Here the CDR3 DNA reads TGTGCCAGCGGCATCAGGGGCGAGCAGTACTTC. It yields the protein CASGIRGEQYF.

This clonotype was found many times. The chain has TRBV5-1 and TRBJ2-1; 8 bases align to TRBD2. The CDR3 is made up of 17 amino acids. After removal of 0 bases from V and 8 bases from J, the junction contained 13 bases not matched to a gene. CDR1 is SGHRS and CDR2 is YFSETQ in the germline V gene. This CDR3 is CASSLGLATLEIDEQFF. As DNA, the CDR3 is TGCGCCAGCAGCTTGGGACTAGCGACCCTTGAAATCGATGAGCAGTTCTTC.

This clonotype was counted at least ten times. The V and J genes are TRBV3-1 and TRBJ2-7, with 7 bases that match TRBD1. The CDR3 totals 13 residues. Losses at the gene ends were 5 bases for V and 2 bases for J; bases not matched to a gene: 3. Looked up from germline, CDR1 is LGHDT and CDR2 is YNNKEL (reference sequence). CDR3 amino acids: CASSSGTAYEQYF. CDR3 sequence (DNA): TGTGCCAGCAGCTCAGGGACAGCCTACGAGCAGTACTTC.

The chain combines TRBV6-1 with TRBJ2-4; TRBD2 aligns across 8 bases. The V segment lost 2 bases and the J segment 0 bases; nucleotides outside the gene matches: 15. This CDR3 has 20 amino acids. CDR1 and CDR2 (germline): MNHNS, SASEGT. In DNA, the CDR3 is TGTGCCAGCAGTGAATTCGGCTGGTCTAGCGGGCCACTAGCCAAAAACATTCAGTACTTC. Residues: CASSEFGWSSGPLAKNIQYF.

The V and J genes are TRBV20-1 and TRBJ1-5, with D hard to call. Between the trimmed V and J ends, which lost 5 bases and 0 bases, there was a span of 14 bases. Germline CDR1 reads DFQATT; CDR2 reads SNEGSKA (reference sequence). The CDR3 covers 15 residues. The chain's CDR3 is CSAYSDFNSNQPQHF. In DNA, the CDR3 is TGCAGTGCTTACTCAGACTTCAATAGCAATCAGCCCCAGCATTTT.

The CDR3 DNA follows: TGTGCCAGCAGCTTAGCGCTAGCAGGACGTCGAGAGACCCAGTACTTC. Its translation is CASSLALAGRRETQYF. V is TRBV7-2 and J is TRBJ2-5, with D maybe TRBD2 (5 bases). V was cut by 0 bases and J by 4 bases, with 15 bases left in between. The CDR3 length is 16 residues. CDR1 and CDR2 (germline): SGHTA, FQGNSA.